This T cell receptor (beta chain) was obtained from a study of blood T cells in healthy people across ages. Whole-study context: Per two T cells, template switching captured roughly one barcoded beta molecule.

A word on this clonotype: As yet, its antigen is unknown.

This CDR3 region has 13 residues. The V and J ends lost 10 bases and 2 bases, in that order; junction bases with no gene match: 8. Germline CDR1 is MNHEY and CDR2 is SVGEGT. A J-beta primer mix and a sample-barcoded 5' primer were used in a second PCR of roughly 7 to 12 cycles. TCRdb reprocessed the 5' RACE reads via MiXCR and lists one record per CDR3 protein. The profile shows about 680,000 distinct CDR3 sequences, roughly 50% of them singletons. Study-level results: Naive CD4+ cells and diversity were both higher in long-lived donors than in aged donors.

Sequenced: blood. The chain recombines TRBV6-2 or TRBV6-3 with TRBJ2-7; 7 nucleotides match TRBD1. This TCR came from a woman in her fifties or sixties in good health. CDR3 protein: CATWDSGPYEQYF. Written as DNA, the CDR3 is TGTGCCACTTGGGACAGTGGCCCCTACGAGCAGTACTTC.